This T cell receptor (beta chain) was identified in a study of T cells in Graves' hyperthyroidism and ophthalmopathy. Study in general: Peripheral blood was drawn at first diagnosis, prior to all treatment.

TCR beta CDR3 sequences were amplified from RNA transcripts. Researchers ran a first-round RT-PCR on the TCR CDR3 using the HTBI primer set. From the multiplex PCR reads, TCRdb called clonotypes with MiXCR, one entry per CDR3 protein. Of about 290,000 distinct CDR3 sequences listed, about 13% were seen once; the top ten hold roughly 8.2%. This clonotype has a handful of counts. An approximately 10 ml volume of fresh peripheral blood provided the PBMCs. The CDR3 consists of 14 residues. Germline values: CDR1 SGHTA, CDR2 FQGNSA. The V and J ends lost 4 bases and 4 bases, in that order; junction bases with no gene match: 3.

The chain recombines TRBV7-2 with TRBJ2-5; TRBD1 agrees at 10 bases. This sequence was found in a woman between 40 and 55 years old with Graves' hyperthyroidism. The sequenced material came from blood. Written as DNA, the CDR3 is TGTGCCAGCAGCTCGACAGGGGGCTCAGAGACCCAGTACTTC. Protein product: CASSSTGGSETQYF.